These 28 T cell receptor beta chains were sequenced from one sample in a study of cytomegalovirus exposure and HLA in healthy donors. Researchers ran the PCR with 60 Vbeta and 13 Jbeta primers. TCRdb keeps only in-frame clones here, not all; method: immunoSEQ multiplex PCR. The data show some 130,000 clones, about four fifths seen once. Input material: PBMCs. The receptor set was obtained from a man between 18 and 29 years old in good health and CMV-seronegative.

Only a few counts were recorded for this clone. CDR3 loop: CASSLASGQAFEQYF. Written as DNA, the CDR3 is TGTGCCAGCAGCTTAGCCTCGGGACAGGCGTTCGAGCAGTACTTC. The chain couples TRBV11-1 to TRBJ2-7, with TRBD1 matching 8 bases. Trimming removed 0 bases from V and 6 bases from J; junction bases left unmatched: 7. Per the germline V gene, CDR1 is SGHAT and CDR2 is FQDESV (reference sequence). This CDR3 spans 15 amino acids. The entire variable domain, with the rest obtained from reference TRBV11-1 and TRBJ2-7, is as follows: EAEVAQSPRYKITEKSQAVAFWCDPISGHATLYWYRQILGQGPELLVQFQDESVVDDSQLPKDRFSAERLKGVDSTLKIQPAELGDSAMYLCASSLASGQAFEQYFGPGTRLTVT.

The chain combines TRBV5-6 with TRBJ2-3; D is undetermined. The CDR3 loop spans 13 amino acids. Germline CDR1 and CDR2: SGHDT and YYEEEE. The V end lost 3 bases, the J end lost 6 bases, and 11 bases lay between the germline ends. The CDR3 DNA is TGTGCCAGCAGCTCCTTTTGGGCGGATACGCAGTATTTT. Translation: CASSSFWADTQYF.

The chain uses TRBV27 and TRBJ1-6; tentative D call: TRBD1 (6 bases). Germline lookup yields CDR1 MNHEY and CDR2 SMNVEV (reference sequence). The CDR3 is made up of 18 amino acids. V lost 2 bases and J 8 bases, leaving 22 bases between the germline ends. CDR3 in DNA: TGTGCCAGCAGTTTAATGATGCTTGGGGGCAAATTTTATTCACCCCTCCACTTT. Translation: CASSLMMLGGKFYSPLHF.

The rearrangement joins TRBV11-2 to TRBJ1-2; 8 nucleotides align to TRBD1. CDR1 is SGHAT, CDR2 FQNNGV, per germline. Trimming took 5 bases from V and 8 from J; bases not matched to a gene: 16. This CDR3 has 16 amino acids. CDR3 coding DNA: TGTGCCAGCAGCCAAAGTCAAGACAGGGGAGTCTGGGGCTACACCTTC. Translation gives CASSQSQDRGVWGYTF.

The V call is TRBV4-3, the J call TRBJ1-1, with D unresolved. This CDR3 is built from 16 residues. Germline CDR1 reads LGHNA; CDR2 reads YSLEER. Trimming pared 0 bases from V and 9 bases from J, leaving 20 bases between. The CDR3 coding sequence is TGCGCCAGCAGCCAAGATAGGGCGGGAGGGCATGCGAAAGCTTTCTTT. Translating gives CASSQDRAGGHAKAFF.

This rearrangement joins TRBV4-2 to TRBJ1-1; 7 bases align to TRBD1. Germline CDR1 and CDR2: LGHNA and YNFKEQ. Losses at the gene ends were 0 bases for V and 6 bases for J; bases not matched to a gene: 4. This CDR3 has 14 amino acids. The chain's CDR3 is CASSQDTGAAEAFF. CDR3 nucleotides: TGTGCCAGCAGCCAAGATACAGGGGCAGCTGAAGCTTTCTTT.

This clone showed up just a few times. The chain carries TRBV19 and TRBJ2-1; 14 bases line up with TRBD2. The CDR3 consists of 18 residues. The germline V gene has CDR1 LNHDA and CDR2 SQIVND (reference sequence). V dropped 4 bases and J dropped 13; count of bases not matched to a gene: 18. Here the CDR3 reads CASSTLPLGLAGGRSQFF. CDR3 DNA sequence: TGTGCCAGTAGTACCCTGCCACTTGGACTAGCGGGGGGCCGGTCCCAGTTCTTC.

The gene calls are TRBV6-4 and TRBJ2-1; 9 bases are shared with TRBD2. CDR3 length: 16 amino acids. Germline V CDR1 and CDR2: MRHNA, SNTAGT. Trimming at V came to 0 bases and at J to 6 bases, leaving 6 bases not matched to a gene. CDR3 residues: CASSDSGTSLINEQFF. CDR3 bases: TGTGCCAGCAGTGACTCGGGGACTAGCCTAATCAATGAGCAGTTCTTC.

The chain is built from TRBV2 and TRBJ1-4, with TRBD1 matching 8 bases. V dropped 9 bases and J dropped 6; count of bases not matched to a gene: 6. CDR3 length equals 13 residues. Germline CDR1 and CDR2: SNHLY and FYNNEI. The CDR3: CASRTGSYEKLFF. The DNA of the CDR3 is TGTGCCAGTAGGACAGGGTCTTATGAAAAACTGTTTTTT.

V is TRBV7-8 and J is TRBJ2-7, with 8 bases identical to TRBD1. Losses at the gene ends were 5 bases for V and 4 bases for J; bases not matched to a gene: 31. The CDR3 has 22 residues. Germline CDR1 SGHVS, CDR2 FQNEAQ. DNA of the CDR3: TGTGCCAGCAGCGGACGAAATACCCCAGTCGAATACTCGGACAGGGAGATATACGAGCAGTACTTC. Translated, it gives CASSGRNTPVEYSDREIYEQYF.

The V and J genes are TRBV10-3 and TRBJ1-3; weak D call: TRBD1 (6 bases). CDR1 and CDR2 from the germline V gene are ENHRY and SYGVKD. CDR3 size: 14 residues. Trimming took 6 bases from V and 3 from J, leaving 12 bases between them. The CDR3 nucleotides are TGTGCCATCAGCAAACAGGGAAATGGAAACACCATATATTTT. It translates to CAISKQGNGNTIYF.

The chain links TRBV11-2 to TRBJ1-1; possibly TRBD1 for D (5 bases). The V gene lost 0 bases and the J gene lost 11 bases, with 7 bases spanning the gap. Germline CDR1 SGHAT, CDR2 FQNNGV. This CDR3 spans 11 amino acids. The CDR3 spells CASSLEGHAFF. The CDR3 coding sequence is TGTGCCAGCAGCTTAGAGGGGCACGCTTTCTTT.

The chain links TRBV29-1 to TRBJ2-3; 7 nucleotides align to TRBD1. The CDR3 sequence is 15 residues long. Germline V gives CDR1 SQVTM, CDR2 ANQGSEA. The trim removed 4 bases at V and 3 bases at J, leaving 10 bases unmatched. CDR3 sequence reads: CSVASGTAQTDTQYF. CDR3 in DNA: TGCAGCGTTGCTTCCGGGACAGCTCAAACAGATACGCAGTATTTT.

The chain joins TRBV30 to TRBJ1-2, with 9 bases lining up with TRBD1. Germline lookup yields CDR1 GTSNPN and CDR2 SVGIG (reference sequence). This CDR3 has 13 amino acids. V shed 4 bases and J 8 bases; nucleotides not matched to a gene: 8. In nucleotides, the CDR3 is TGTGCCTGGAATAGGGACAGGGTGCCAGGCTACACCTTC. Amino acids: CAWNRDRVPGYTF.

V and J are TRBV9 and TRBJ1-2; 8 bases match TRBD1. The CDR3 totals 16 residues. The germline V gene encodes CDR1 SGDLS and CDR2 YYNGEE. V shed 4 bases, J shed 4 bases, and the junction held 12 bases outside the gene matches. For the CDR3, the DNA is TGTGCCAGCAGCCCCGGACAGGGCATCTCCTCCTATGGCTACACCTTC. Its protein is CASSPGQGISSYGYTF.

J is TRBJ2-1 and V is TRBV27, with 7 bases lining up with TRBD1. The germline V gene encodes CDR1 MNHEY and CDR2 SMNVEV (reference sequence). CDR3 length equals 13 residues. The J segment lost 6 bases and the V segment lost 3 bases, leaving 2 bases of the junction unmatched. CDR3 sequence: CASSLGTVNEQFF. The CDR3 region has the DNA TGTGCCAGCAGTTTGGGGACAGTCAATGAGCAGTTCTTC.

V and J are TRBV27 and TRBJ1-5; possible D gene TRBD1, 5 bases. There are 21 residues in the CDR3. Germline V gene sequence: CDR1 MNHEY, CDR2 SMNVEV (reference sequence). Trimming shortened V by 3 bases and J by 6 bases, and 33 bases separated the two germline ends. CDR3 region: CASSFVRRVQGSSYGVQPQHF. CDR3 in DNA: TGTGCCAGCAGTTTCGTCCGTAGGGTGCAGGGAAGCAGTTATGGGGTTCAGCCCCAGCATTTT.

The chain has TRBV7-9 and TRBJ2-7; 11 nucleotides match TRBD1. V lost 5 bases and J lost 5; bases outside the gene matches: 8. CDR3 length: 15 residues. Germline CDR1 and CDR2: SEHNR and FQNEAQ (reference sequence). The CDR3: CASSPPGQGVDEQYF. CDR3 nucleotide sequence: TGTGCCAGCAGCCCTCCGGGACAGGGGGTCGACGAGCAGTACTTC.

A note on this clone: The CDR3 does not end in the conserved phenylalanine or tryptophan, so this is likely a read error. The DNA is omitted, as the CDR3 cannot be located on it reliably, and the CDR3 follows TCRdb's listing. This sequence joins TRBV20-1 and TRBJ1-1; TRBD1 is the table's D call, not checked against the DNA. The germline CDR1 and CDR2 sequences are DFQATT and SNEGSKA (reference sequence). The CDR3 adds up to 11 amino acids, both ends counted. The CDR3: CSARSRQGYRL.

The J gene is TRBJ1-6, the V gene TRBV2; TRBD1 agrees at 7 bases. CDR1 SNHLY and CDR2 FYNNEI come from the germline V gene. V lost 7 bases and J lost 16; bases outside the gene matches: 16. The CDR3 runs 14 residues. CDR3 amino acids: CASNDRDRPLALHF. The CDR3 DNA sequence: TGTGCCAGCAACGACCGGGACAGACCGTTAGCGCTCCACTTT.

This chain joins TRBV30 and TRBJ1-5, with D tentatively TRBD1 (5 bases). CDR1 GTSNPN and CDR2 SVGIG come from the germline V gene (reference sequence). The CDR3 consists of 13 residues. With 3 bases removed from V and 6 bases from J, the gap between germline ends came to 12 bases. The CDR3 is CAWSSGVGQPQHF. In nucleotides, the CDR3 is TGTGCCTGGAGCTCGGGGGTCGGTCAGCCCCAGCATTTT.

The V call is TRBV7-9, the J call TRBJ2-7, with D perhaps TRBD1 (5 bases). The germline CDR1 and CDR2 sequences are SEHNR and FQNEAQ (reference sequence). Between the trimmed V and J ends, which lost 5 bases and 4 bases, there was a span of 9 bases. The CDR3 contains 12 residues. CDR3 in amino acids: CASSPDTYEQYF. The DNA for the CDR3 is TGTGCCAGCAGCCCGGACACTTACGAGCAGTACTTC.

The CDR3 DNA sequence: TGTGCCAGCAGCTTGGTTGGCAGGGGGAATGGCTACACCTTC. It is translated as CASSLVGRGNGYTF. The chain recombines TRBV5-8 with TRBJ1-2; 7 bases fit TRBD1. This CDR3 has 14 amino acids. J gave up 6 bases and V 0 bases, and 5 bases lay outside the gene matches. The V gene's germline CDR1 is SGHTS and CDR2 YDEGEE.

The gene calls are TRBV6-5 and TRBJ2-3, with 7 bases fitting TRBD2. V trimming: 6 bases; J trimming: 5 bases; junction bases outside the gene matches: 2. Germline values: CDR1 MNHEY, CDR2 SVGAGI. The CDR3 has 12 amino acids. The CDR3 sequence is CASRGGVDTQYF. The CDR3 nucleotides are TGTGCCAGCAGGGGGGGGGTAGATACGCAGTATTTT.

V is TRBV9 and J is TRBJ2-2, with TRBD2 matching over 8 bases. Losses at the gene ends were 3 bases for V and 1 base for J; bases not matched to a gene: 14. Germline assignment: CDR1 SGDLS and CDR2 YYNGEE. The CDR3 runs 19 residues. This CDR3 reads CASSAPIGGGSLNTGELFF. The CDR3 DNA follows: TGTGCCAGCAGCGCCCCAATAGGCGGGGGGTCCCTGAACACCGGGGAGCTGTTTTTT. Drawing the rest from reference TRBV9 and TRBJ2-2, the complete variable domain is DSGVTQTPKHLITATGQRVTLRCSPRSGDLSVYWYQQSLDQGLQFLIQYYNGEERAKGNILERFSAQQFPDLHSELNLSSLELGDSALYFCASSAPIGGGSLNTGELFFGEGSRLTVL.

This sequence joins TRBV9 and TRBJ1-2; 9 bases are a match to TRBD1. The CDR3 is made up of 15 amino acids. CDR1 is SGDLS and CDR2 is YYNGEE in the germline V gene. V shed 4 bases and J 4 bases; nucleotides not matched to a gene: 8. The CDR3: CASSRPRDRVYGYTF. The CDR3 nucleotides read TGTGCCAGCAGCCGACCTCGGGACAGGGTCTATGGCTACACCTTC.

This chain uses TRBV11-2 with TRBJ1-1, with D perhaps matching TRBD1 (6 bases). V lost 0 bases to trimming and J lost 7 bases, with 21 bases between them. Germline V lookup: CDR1 SGHAT, CDR2 FQNNGV. This CDR3 contains 17 residues. Here the CDR3 reads CASSLEVGAVAGGEAFF. The CDR3 coding sequence is TGTGCCAGCAGCTTAGAGGTGGGGGCCGTCGCTGGGGGTGAAGCTTTCTTT.

This clone was seen only a few times. The chain links TRBV7-2 to TRBJ1-4; D possibly corresponds to TRBD1 (5 bases). The CDR3 is 15 amino acids. Germline V CDR1 and CDR2: SGHTA, FQGNSA. V lost 4 bases, J lost 8 bases, and 17 bases lay in between. CDR3 nucleotide sequence: TGTGCCAGCAGCTCGACACCACAGGTTGCAGAAAAACTGTTTTTT. The encoded protein is CASSSTPQVAEKLFF. The entire variable domain, with the rest obtained from reference TRBV7-2 and TRBJ1-4, is as follows: GAGVSQSPSNKVTEKGKDVELRCDPISGHTALYWYRQSLGQGLEFLIYFQGNSAPDKSGLPSDRFSAERTGGSVSTLTIQRTQQEDSAVYLCASSSTPQVAEKLFFGSGTQLSVL.